One sample yielded the 27 T cell receptor beta chains listed below, sequenced in a study of cytomegalovirus exposure and HLA in healthy donors. Assay used: immunoSEQ multiplex PCR; TCRdb lists only in-frame clones, some missing. The sample yields 120,000 or so clones, 85% to 90% seen once. Source material: PBMCs. The origin of the receptors is a woman in her late teens or twenties in good health and CMV-seronegative.

The CDR3 nucleotides read TGTGCCTGGGACAGGGCGACCACTGAAGCTTTCTTT. Its translation is CAWDRATTEAFF. The J gene is TRBJ1-1, the V gene TRBV30, with 7 bases that match TRBD1. The CDR3 length is 12 residues. The V and J ends lost 5 bases and 4 bases, in that order; junction bases with no gene match: 4. Germline V gives CDR1 GTSNPN, CDR2 SVGIG (reference sequence).

This clone is labeled as medium-sized. The chain couples TRBV9 to TRBJ1-2; the D gene is possibly TRBD1 (5 bases). The V gene's germline CDR1 is SGDLS and CDR2 YYNGEE. V was pared by 4 bases and J by 4 bases, with 14 bases between. This CDR3 region has 14 residues. CDR3 protein: CASSPLRVGYGYTF. Written as DNA, the CDR3 is TGTGCCAGCAGCCCCCTCAGGGTCGGCTATGGCTACACCTTC.

The chain has TRBV28 and TRBJ2-7; perhaps TRBD2 as D (6 bases). Between the trimmed V and J ends, which lost 6 bases and 6 bases, there was a span of 18 bases. The V gene's germline CDR1 is MDHEN and CDR2 SYDVKM. This CDR3 region has 14 residues. The CDR3 DNA reads as TGTGCCAGCAGACTGTCCGGGCAGCGGGCCGAGCAGTACTTC. Translation gives CASRLSGQRAEQYF.

The gene calls are TRBV6-5 and TRBJ2-1; TRBD2 matches 10 bases. Trimming at V came to 0 bases and at J to 8 bases, leaving 4 bases not matched to a gene. Germline lookup yields CDR1 MNHEY and CDR2 SVGAGI. This CDR3 spans 15 amino acids. The CDR3 nucleotides read TGTGCCAGCAGTTACTCCCCCGGGACTAGCGATGAGCAGTTCTTC. This encodes CASSYSPGTSDEQFF.

This clone has only one observation. The chain couples TRBV4-3 to TRBJ2-1, with 8 bases lining up with TRBD2. This CDR3 contains 17 residues. The junction had 8 bases not matched to a gene; V was cut back by 0 bases and J by 4 bases. Germline CDR1 is LGHNA and CDR2 is YSLEER. The CDR3 loop reads CASSQDAGTSSYNEQFF. CDR3 coding DNA: TGCGCCAGCAGCCAAGATGCGGGGACTAGTTCGTACAATGAGCAGTTCTTC.

V and J are TRBV5-1 and TRBJ2-7; the D gene is possibly TRBD1 (6 bases). V was pared by 4 bases and J by 2 bases, with 16 bases between. Germline values: CDR1 SGHRS, CDR2 YFSETQ. The CDR3 spans 15 residues. CDR3 nucleotides: TGCGCCAGCAGCCGATATTTTGGACAGACCTACGAGCAGTACTTC. Protein sequence: CASSRYFGQTYEQYF.

The genes are TRBV27 and TRBJ1-5, with 9 bases lining up with TRBD1. Losses at the gene ends were 5 bases for V and 6 bases for J; bases not matched to a gene: 11. The CDR3 runs to 16 residues. Germline CDR1 and CDR2: MNHEY and SMNVEV (reference sequence). The CDR3 loop is CASSPAMVTGGQPQHF. CDR3 nucleotide sequence: TGTGCCAGCAGTCCCGCGATGGTGACAGGGGGTCAGCCCCAGCATTTT.

The gene calls are TRBV2 and TRBJ2-7; 11 nucleotides match TRBD2. Germline CDR1 SNHLY, CDR2 FYNNEI. There are 14 residues in the CDR3. The junction had 8 bases not matched to a gene; V was cut back by 8 bases and J by 5 bases. The CDR3 protein is CASETSGEVHEQYF. The DNA of the CDR3 is TGTGCCAGCGAGACTAGCGGGGAGGTCCACGAGCAGTACTTC.

The chain carries TRBV4-1 and TRBJ1-2; 7 bases map to TRBD1. Germline assignment: CDR1 MGHRA and CDR2 YSYEKL. V gave up 2 bases and J gave up 8 bases; unmatched junction bases: 8. The CDR3 is 14 residues long. The CDR3 DNA sequence: TGCGCCAGCAGCCAACTACATACAGGGGACGGCTACACCTTC. As protein: CASSQLHTGDGYTF.

The V and J genes are TRBV28 and TRBJ2-5, with 15 nucleotides matching TRBD2. J lost 5 bases, V lost 3 bases, and 7 bases had no gene match. CDR1 and CDR2 from the germline V gene are MDHEN and SYDVKM. The CDR3 has 17 residues. CDR3 sequence reads: CASSLGLAGGYWETQYF. DNA of the CDR3: TGTGCCAGCAGTTTGGGACTAGCGGGGGGTTATTGGGAGACCCAGTACTTC.

V and J are TRBV7-9 and TRBJ2-7; tentatively, D is TRBD2 (5 bases). Germline V gene sequence: CDR1 SEHNR, CDR2 FQNEAQ (reference sequence). The V end lost 3 bases, the J end lost 1 base, and 16 bases lay between the germline ends. The CDR3 is 16 residues long. The CDR3 is CASSFPKGGQSYEQYF. As DNA, the CDR3 is TGTGCCAGCAGCTTCCCGAAGGGCGGGCAATCCTACGAGCAGTACTTC. The full variable domain, completed using reference TRBV7-9 and TRBJ2-7, is DTGVSQNPRHKITKRGQNVTFRCDPISEHNRLYWYRQTLGQGPEFLTYFQNEAQLEKSRLLSDRFSAERPKGSFSTLEIQRTEQGDSAMYLCASSFPKGGQSYEQYFGPGTRLTVT.

The chain joins TRBV5-1 to TRBJ1-1, with D unclear. Trimming took 0 bases from V and 6 from J, leaving 24 bases between them. In germline, CDR1 is SGHRS, CDR2 YFSETQ. The CDR3 contains 18 residues. For the CDR3, the DNA is TGCGCCAGCAGCTTGGCCGGAGGGTTATATGTTGTTAATCCTGAAGCTTTCTTT. This translates into CASSLAGGLYVVNPEAFF.

CDR3 sequence (DNA): TGTGCCAGCAGTCCTACTGATGACAGGCCCCGTCCTACCTTC. Protein: CASSPTDDRPRPTF. The genes are TRBV5-6 and TRBJ1-2, with D maybe TRBD1 (6 bases). The CDR3 has 14 residues. V was trimmed by 5 bases and J by 14 bases, leaving 25 bases between them. CDR1 and CDR2 from the germline V gene are SGHDT and YYEEEE.

This chain connects TRBV19 to TRBJ1-2; a possible D gene is TRBD1 (5 bases). Germline values: CDR1 LNHDA, CDR2 SQIVND (reference sequence). The CDR3 has 13 residues. Trimming shortened V by 3 bases and J by 4 bases, and 9 bases separated the two germline ends. CDR3 sequence: CASSIDSSYGYTF. The CDR3 region has the DNA TGTGCCAGTAGTATTGACAGTTCCTATGGCTACACCTTC.

The chain has TRBV28 and TRBJ2-1, with 9 bases matching TRBD2. Unmatched junction bases numbered 19, after V lost 1 base and J lost 9 bases. Germline assignment: CDR1 MDHEN and CDR2 SYDVKM. The CDR3 contains 19 residues. The CDR3, as DNA: TGTGCCAGCAGTTTATCCCTTGGGCTAGCGGGATTTGGAAGCAGTGAGCAGTTCTTC. Its translation is CASSLSLGLAGFGSSEQFF.

This clone showed up just once. This sequence joins TRBV28 and TRBJ1-1; D remains unclear. The CDR3 loop spans 14 amino acids. Germline CDR1 MDHEN, CDR2 SYDVKM. With 3 bases removed from V and 3 bases from J, the gap between germline ends came to 11 bases. This chain's CDR3 is CASSFGRSHTEAFF. CDR3 bases: TGTGCCAGCAGTTTTGGCAGAAGTCACACTGAAGCTTTCTTT.

In regard to this clone: Its ends do not fully match the called genes, so a read error is possible. This chain's CDR3 is CACRGQENTEAFF. In DNA form, the CDR3 reads TGTGCCTGCAGAGGACAGGAGAACACTGAAGCTTTCTTT. The V and J genes are TRBV5-5 and TRBJ1-1, with 7 bases matching TRBD1. Germline CDR1 is SGHKS and CDR2 is YYEKEE (reference sequence). The CDR3 runs 13 residues.

The chain uses TRBV6-1 and TRBJ2-2, with 9 bases aligning to TRBD2. This CDR3 spans 15 amino acids. Germline loops: CDR1 MNHNS, CDR2 SASEGT. Germline trimming cut 10 bases from V and 6 bases from J; bases unmatched to any gene: 12. CDR3 amino acids: CATNRAAGGPGELFF. In DNA form, the CDR3 reads TGTGCCACAAACCGTGCGGCGGGGGGGCCCGGGGAGCTGTTTTTT.

J is TRBJ2-7 and V is TRBV18; D perhaps matches TRBD1 (5 bases). The ends were cut back, 2 bases at V and 6 bases at J, with 11 bases in the middle. The germline gives CDR1 KGHSH, CDR2 LQKENI. The CDR3 consists of 13 residues. CDR3 nucleotides: TGTGCCAGCTCACCAATGGGGCAGGTCGAGCAGTACTTC. Amino acid sequence: CASSPMGQVEQYF.

For the CDR3, the DNA is TGTGCCAGCAGTTACTCGAGCGGGGGCGGCGCTGAAGCTTTCTTT. The encoded protein is CASSYSSGGGAEAFF. V and J are TRBV6-5 and TRBJ1-1; the D gene is possibly TRBD1 (6 bases). The germline gives CDR1 MNHEY, CDR2 SVGAGI. V dropped 0 bases and J dropped 6 bases, with 14 bases sitting between them. This CDR3 comprises 15 residues.

CDR3 sequence (DNA): TGTGCCTGGAGTACTCACGGGGGGCTCCCCAATCAGCCCCAGCATTTT. This codes for CAWSTHGGLPNQPQHF. This chain uses TRBV30 with TRBJ1-5, with D possibly matching TRBD1 (6 bases). CDR3 length: 16 amino acids. Trimming left V 2 bases short and J 3 bases short, with 17 bases between. CDR1 GTSNPN and CDR2 SVGIG come from the germline V gene (reference sequence). Variable domain in full (rest from reference TRBV30 and TRBJ1-5): SQTIHQWPATLVQPVGSPLSLECTVEGTSNPNLYWYRQAAGRGLQLLFYSVGIGQISSEVPQNLSASRPQDRQFILSSKKLLLSDSGFYLCAWSTHGGLPNQPQHFGDGTRLSIL.

This clone appeared a single time. The chain links TRBV19 to TRBJ2-7; TRBD2 matches 11 bases. Germline V gene data show CDR1 as LNHDA and CDR2 as SQIVND (reference sequence). The CDR3 has 16 residues. Trimming took 3 bases from V and 2 from J; bases not matched to a gene: 6. CDR3 bases: TGTGCCAGTAGTATGTCGGGACTAGCGGAGACCTACGAGCAGTACTTC. Translated: CASSMSGLAETYEQYF.

The chain recombines TRBV6-1 with TRBJ2-7, with TRBD1 as a possible D gene (6 bases). Trimming cost V 5 bases and J 6 bases, with 17 bases left between them. This CDR3 is 14 amino acids long. Germline V gives CDR1 MNHNS, CDR2 SASEGT. The CDR3 nucleotides read TGTGCCAGCAGTACCCACAGGGAAGTGAGCGAGCAGTACTTC. The encoded protein is CASSTHREVSEQYF.

The CDR3 DNA is TGTGCCAGCAGCGTAGCTGGCTACTATGGCTACACCTTC. This gives the protein CASSVAGYYGYTF. V gene TRBV9 combines with J gene TRBJ1-2; D is ambiguous. Germline loops: CDR1 SGDLS, CDR2 YYNGEE. With 0 bases removed from V and 3 bases from J, the gap between germline ends came to 6 bases. The CDR3 consists of 13 residues.

V gene TRBV6-6 combines with J gene TRBJ2-1; D may be TRBD2 (5 bases). Germline-derived CDR1 and CDR2 are MNHNY and SVGAGI (reference sequence). CDR3 length: 15 amino acids. Deletions cut 7 bases from V and 7 bases from J, with 20 bases between. Here the CDR3 reads CASIPSGLGSNEQFF. CDR3 in DNA: TGTGCCAGCATTCCCTCGGGGTTGGGGAGTAATGAGCAGTTCTTC.

The chain uses TRBV5-6 and TRBJ1-4, with D perhaps TRBD1 (5 bases). The V gene's germline CDR1 is SGHDT and CDR2 YYEEEE. CDR3 length: 16 amino acids. The V gene lost 1 base and the J gene lost 7 bases, with 17 bases spanning the gap. CDR3 sequence reads: CASSLWGTGVREKLFF. CDR3 bases: TGTGCCAGCAGCTTGTGGGGGACGGGGGTCCGTGAAAAACTGTTTTTT.

This clone came up once. The CDR3 spells CASSRGLLGSDEQYF. In DNA form, the CDR3 reads TGTGCCAGCAGCCGCGGCTTACTCGGGAGTGACGAGCAGTACTTC. The chain carries TRBV7-9 and TRBJ2-7, with a possible D match to TRBD2 (6 bases). The V end lost 5 bases, the J end lost 5 bases, and 19 bases lay between the germline ends. CDR3 length equals 15 residues. The germline gives CDR1 SEHNR, CDR2 FQNEAQ (reference sequence). Supplemented by reference TRBV7-9 and TRBJ2-7, the full variable domain reads DTGVSQNPRHKITKRGQNVTFRCDPISEHNRLYWYRQTLGQGPEFLTYFQNEAQLEKSRLLSDRFSAERPKGSFSTLEIQRTEQGDSAMYLCASSRGLLGSDEQYFGPGTRLTVT.